Below, one T cell receptor (beta chain) is given with its context. Its specificity is unknown. There are 16 residues in the CDR3. Germline-derived CDR1 and CDR2 are LGHNA and YSLEER. V was clipped by 0 bases and J by 0 bases, with 12 bases between them. This record comes from a study of CD8 T cells in ankylosing spondylitis. Study-wide results and limits: CD8+ by phenotype, disease-linked clones were relatively rare in peripheral blood. A TCR beta motif of fewer than ten highly homologous variants appeared characteristic of ankylosing spondylitis blood.

Quantitative 5'-RACE with molecular barcodes produced the TCR beta libraries. TCRdb reprocessed the 5' RACE reads via MiXCR and lists one record per CDR3 protein. This table has around 890,000 distinct CDR3 sequences, 12% appearing once. V gene TRBV4-3 combines with J gene TRBJ2-7; tentatively, D is TRBD2 (6 bases). Sequencing was carried out using blood, either unsorted or a sorted T cell fraction (not recorded which). The TCR comes from a male donor with ankylosing spondylitis. Here the CDR3 reads CASSQDPGLDSYEQYF. In DNA form, the CDR3 reads TGCGCCAGCAGCCAAGACCCGGGACTGGACTCCTACGAGCAGTACTTC.